The 8 T cell receptor beta chains presented below share a single source sample, sequenced in a study of T cell repertoires in cytomegalovirus infection. MiXCR, applied by TCRdb to the reads, yields one record per CDR3 protein. The table records 750,000 to 900,000 distinct CDR3 sequences, approximately 32% of them present only once. Their antigen targets remain unknown. Sequencing was performed on cultured CD8+ T cells from PBMCs, taken from culture after CMV antigen stimulation. These receptor sequences come from a human donor in good health (CMV status not recorded). Some clones in this sample may be carry-over from other donors' samples.

V usage is TRBV11-2 and J usage is TRBJ2-1, with a possible D match to TRBD1 (6 bases). The CDR3 has 12 amino acids. Germline assignment: CDR1 SGHAT and CDR2 FQNNGV. The V and J ends lost 10 bases and 6 bases respectively, with 13 bases between them. CDR3 in amino acids: CATSRGGNEQFF. CDR3 bases: TGTGCCACCTCTAGAGGGGGCAATGAGCAGTTCTTC.

Ten or more counts support this clonotype. The chain uses TRBV7-6 and TRBJ2-1, with unresolved D. This CDR3 comprises 15 residues. Germline values: CDR1 SGHVS, CDR2 FNYEAQ. The V end was cut by 1 base, the J end by 5 bases, with 12 bases between. CDR3 region: CASSLGALLNNEQFF. The CDR3 DNA is TGTGCCAGCAGCTTAGGTGCCCTTCTCAACAATGAGCAGTTCTTC. Looking up the rest from reference TRBV7-6 and TRBJ2-1 gives the full variable domain: GAGVSQSPRYKVTKRGQDVALRCDPISGHVSLYWYRQALGQGPEFLTYFNYEAQQDKSGLPNDRFSAERPEGSISTLTIQRTEQRDSAMYRCASSLGALLNNEQFFGPGTRLTVL.

The chain joins TRBV7-4 to TRBJ1-1, with D perhaps matching TRBD1 (5 bases). The CDR3 runs 12 residues. Germline-derived CDR1 and CDR2 are SGHVT and SQSDAQ. V gave up 2 bases and J gave up 7 bases, with 8 bases separating them. The CDR3: CASSLRGIEAFF. The CDR3 DNA reads as TGTGCCAGCAGCTTAAGGGGAATTGAAGCTTTCTTT.

The V call is TRBV7-6, the J call TRBJ2-1, with D unclear. The CDR3 runs to 13 residues. V shed 4 bases and J shed 7 bases, with 11 bases lying between them. From germline, CDR1 is SGHVS and CDR2 FNYEAQ. CDR3 residues: CASSSRQQNEQFF. CDR3 in DNA: TGTGCCAGCAGCTCAAGGCAGCAGAATGAGCAGTTCTTC. The full variable domain, rest sourced from reference TRBV7-6 and TRBJ2-1, is GAGVSQSPRYKVTKRGQDVALRCDPISGHVSLYWYRQALGQGPEFLTYFNYEAQQDKSGLPNDRFSAERPEGSISTLTIQRTEQRDSAMYRCASSSRQQNEQFFGPGTRLTVL.

The V call is TRBV10-3, the J call TRBJ1-3; TRBD1 aligns across 7 bases. The ends lost 0 bases at V and 3 bases at J; junction bases unmatched: 2. The CDR3 loop spans 15 amino acids. Germline lookup yields CDR1 ENHRY and CDR2 SYGVKD. The CDR3 here is CAISESGQRGNTIYF. DNA of the CDR3: TGTGCCATCAGTGAGTCGGGACAGCGTGGAAACACCATATATTTT.

The chain has TRBV3-1 and TRBJ2-1; 12 bases fit TRBD2. The CDR3 consists of 13 residues. V was clipped by 10 bases and J by 6 bases; unmatched bases: 4. Germline CDR1 and CDR2: LGHDT and YNNKEL (reference sequence). The CDR3 nucleotides are TGTGCCACCCGACTAGCGGGGGTCAATGAGCAGTTCTTC. This codes for CATRLAGVNEQFF.

The sample holds many counts of this clonotype. The rearrangement links TRBV7-3 to TRBJ1-1; no clear D gene. Between the trimmed V and J ends, which lost 0 bases and 1 base, there was a span of 6 bases. There are 14 residues in the CDR3. The germline V gene encodes CDR1 SGHTA and CDR2 FQGTGA. CDR3: CASSLTTGNTEAFF. The CDR3 nucleotides are TGTGCCAGCAGCTTAACGACGGGGAACACTGAAGCTTTCTTT.

The V call is TRBV11-2, the J call TRBJ1-2, with D possibly being TRBD1 (5 bases). The germline CDR1 and CDR2 sequences are SGHAT and FQNNGV. Trimming took off 10 bases at V and 1 base at J, with 16 bases between the two ends. CDR3 length: 14 amino acids. This CDR3 reads CAIPRGPFNYGYTF. The CDR3 bases are TGTGCCATCCCAAGGGGACCATTTAACTATGGCTACACCTTC.